Detailed here is one TCR beta chain. Its antigen is not identified. This entry belongs to a study of shared clonotypes between healthy human individuals. Findings of the study overall: Among donors, clonotype sharing was expected to be affected by sequencing depth. Sharing across four donors was highest in naive CD4 (roughly 5%) and lowest in memory CD8 (about 0.4%).

The data were produced by immunoSEQ multiplex PCR, yet TCRdb's version contains in-frame clones alone and is incomplete. The sample records around 2.1 million clones, approximately 95% being singletons. Germline lookup yields CDR1 SGDLS and CDR2 YYNGEE. Trimming left V 0 bases short and J 6 bases short, with 12 bases between. This CDR3 comprises 15 residues. The sequence was obtained from a man aged 18 to 35 in good health. The sequenced material came from naive CD4+ T cells sorted from blood. As to subset: CD45RA+ positively selected. The chain recombines TRBV9 with TRBJ2-2; D assignment may be TRBD1 or TRBD2 (6 bases each). The CDR3 coding sequence is TGTGCCAGCAGCGTAGCGGGGGCCTCCCCCGGGGAGCTGTTTTTT. Translation gives CASSVAGASPGELFF.